This TCR beta chain was sequenced in a study of CD8 T cells in ankylosing spondylitis. Study-level results: Disease-linked clones had a CD8+ phenotype and relatively low frequency in peripheral blood. Significant enrichment of disease-linked clones was reportedly seen in matched ankylosing spondylitis synovial fluid.

One entry per CDR3 protein, called by TCRdb with MiXCR from the 5' RACE reads. The sample lists about 150,000 distinct CDR3 sequences, roughly 44% seen once, with roughly 15% in the top ten. This clonotype came up a few times. Its antigen is currently unknown. The CDR3 is made up of 15 amino acids. Trimming shortened V by 0 bases and J by 4 bases, and 12 bases separated the two germline ends. The germline gives CDR1 LGHNA, CDR2 YSLEER. The receptor comes from a male donor with ankylosing spondylitis. The V call is TRBV4-3, the J call TRBJ1-1; TRBD1 might be the D (6 bases). Material: synovial fluid, either unsorted or a sorted T cell fraction (not recorded which). The CDR3 here is CASSQEGQGLTEAFF. CDR3 bases: TGCGCCAGCAGCCAAGAAGGTCAGGGGCTCACTGAAGCTTTCTTT.